This T cell receptor beta chain was obtained from a study of monozygotic twins with inflammatory bowel disease. Reanalyzing the 5' RACE reads, TCRdb keeps one entry per CDR3 protein, without DNA. The table lists approximately 400,000 distinct CDR3 sequences. Per germline, CDR1 SNHLY and CDR2 FYNNEI. The CDR3 is 14 residues long. This TCR came from a human donor with ulcerative colitis or Crohn's disease, or a healthy co-twin of an affected twin (not recorded which). The chain has TRBV2 and TRBJ2-1. Source material: blood. CDR3 loop: CASRREPSYNEQFF.